One and the same sample provided the 27 T cell receptor beta chains below, sequenced in a study of cytomegalovirus exposure and HLA in healthy donors. PCR employed 60 Vbeta and 13 Jbeta primers. Sequenced by immunoSEQ multiplex PCR; TCRdb stores in-frame clones only, minus some. The top ten clones hold about 1.6% of a sample with around 190,000 clones, roughly three quarters of them seen once. Sequenced: PBMCs. The receptors derive from a woman aged 50 to 65 in good health and CMV-seronegative.

There are a few counts of this clone. The chain carries TRBV25-1 and TRBJ1-1; 7 nucleotides line up with TRBD1. Germline CDR1 MGHDK, CDR2 SYGVNS. The CDR3 sequence is 15 residues long. Trimming took 5 bases from V and 2 from J; bases not matched to a gene: 8. The CDR3 DNA follows: TGTGCCAGCAGTACCAGAGGGGGCCTAAACACTGAAGCTTTCTTT. This sequence encodes CASSTRGGLNTEAFF.

The rearrangement links TRBV27 to TRBJ2-3; TRBD1 matches 8 bases. The CDR3 is 15 residues long. Germline CDR1 is MNHEY and CDR2 is SMNVEV (reference sequence). Trimming took 3 bases from V and 4 from J; bases not matched to a gene: 6. Written as DNA, the CDR3 is TGTGCCAGCAGTTTTTATACAGGGGGGTCAGATACGCAGTATTTT. Amino acids: CASSFYTGGSDTQYF.

The chain couples TRBV2 to TRBJ2-2; 12 bases fit TRBD1. The V gene end was trimmed by 11 bases and the J gene end by 9 bases; junction bases not matched to a gene: 16. Germline V gives CDR1 SNHLY, CDR2 FYNNEI. The CDR3 has 16 amino acids. The CDR3 DNA reads TGTGCCGCCTACGGGGACAGGGGGCTGGGGACCAGGGAGCTGTTTTTT. Protein product: CAAYGDRGLGTRELFF.

CDR3: CASSPLSRGPGQPQHF. DNA for the CDR3: TGTGCCAGTAGCCCATTATCCAGGGGACCGGGGCAGCCCCAGCATTTT. J is TRBJ1-5 and V is TRBV19; a weak D match, TRBD1 (6 bases). Germline V lookup: CDR1 LNHDA, CDR2 SQIVND (reference sequence). V was clipped by 6 bases and J by 7 bases, with 22 bases between them. The CDR3 has 16 residues.

CDR3 DNA: TGTGCCAGCAGTTTCCTCCCTCCCCGCGGGAGCACCGGGGAGCTGTTTTTT. It translates to CASSFLPPRGSTGELFF. The gene calls are TRBV28 and TRBJ2-2; 7 bases are a match to TRBD2. CDR1 and CDR2 from the germline V gene are MDHEN and SYDVKM. With 3 bases clipped from V and 4 bases from J, the junction kept 11 bases outside the gene matches. This CDR3 is built from 17 residues. The full variable domain, its missing parts supplied by reference TRBV28 and TRBJ2-2, is DVKVTQSSRYLVKRTGEKVFLECVQDMDHENMFWYRQDPGLGLRLIYFSYDVKMKEKGDIPEGYSVSREKKERFSLILESASTNQTSMYLCASSFLPPRGSTGELFFGEGSRLTVL.

The V gene is TRBV7-2, the J gene TRBJ1-6; no definite D call. Germline V lookup: CDR1 SGHTA, CDR2 FQGNSA. The length of the CDR3 is 14 residues. V shed 5 bases and J shed 6 bases, with 11 bases lying between them. The CDR3, as DNA: TGTGCCAGCAGCATCCTTGAGCGTAATTCACCCCTCCACTTT. It specifies CASSILERNSPLHF.

This rearrangement joins TRBV5-4 to TRBJ2-3, with D tentatively TRBD2 (6 bases). This CDR3 is built from 14 residues. Germline lookup yields CDR1 SGHNT and CDR2 YYREEE (reference sequence). The germline V and J ends were trimmed by 1 base and 5 bases, with 11 bases remaining between them. The CDR3 is CASSLRRGEDTQYF. The CDR3 region has the DNA TGTGCCAGCAGCTTGAGGCGGGGAGAAGATACGCAGTATTTT.

The J gene is TRBJ2-7, the V gene TRBV5-1; TRBD1 might be the D (6 bases). The germline V gene has CDR1 SGHRS and CDR2 YFSETQ. Trimming pared 0 bases from V and 3 bases from J, leaving 7 bases between. The CDR3 runs to 13 residues. CDR3 amino acids: CASSLGTDYEQYF. DNA for the CDR3: TGCGCCAGCAGCTTGGGGACAGACTACGAGCAGTACTTC.

This rearrangement joins TRBV4-3 to TRBJ2-1, with 8 positions matching TRBD2. Germline-derived CDR1 and CDR2 are LGHNA and YSLEER. This CDR3 region has 18 residues. J gave up 2 bases and V 0 bases, and 9 bases lay outside the gene matches. This CDR3 reads CASSQDSASGFPYNEQFF. Here the CDR3 DNA reads TGCGCCAGCAGCCAAGATTCTGCTAGCGGGTTCCCCTACAATGAGCAGTTCTTC.

The chain links TRBV19 to TRBJ1-2, with D possibly matching TRBD1 (6 bases). Between the trimmed V and J ends, which lost 6 bases and 3 bases, there was a span of 11 bases. Germline values: CDR1 LNHDA, CDR2 SQIVND (reference sequence). The length of the CDR3 is 13 residues. The CDR3 reads CASRVTGHYGYTF. In nucleotides, the CDR3 is TGTGCCAGTAGGGTCACAGGGCACTATGGCTACACCTTC.

This chain uses TRBV18 with TRBJ2-5; D unclear. This CDR3 contains 14 residues. With 1 base removed from V and 1 base from J, the gap between germline ends came to 7 bases. Germline CDR1 reads KGHSH; CDR2 reads LQKENI. CDR3 in amino acids: CASSPRRLQETQYF. The CDR3 region has the DNA TGTGCCAGCTCACCACGGAGACTCCAAGAGACCCAGTACTTC.

A few counts support this clone. This chain connects TRBV13 to TRBJ1-4, with 8 bases matching TRBD1. V shed 4 bases, J shed 7 bases, and the junction held 8 bases outside the gene matches. The CDR3 sequence is 15 residues long. Germline V CDR1 and CDR2: PRHDT, FYEKMQ (reference sequence). The DNA for the CDR3 is TGTGCCAGCAGCTCGAGGACAGGGTGGGGTGAAAAACTGTTTTTT. It specifies CASSSRTGWGEKLFF. Complete variable domain (other parts from reference TRBV13 and TRBJ1-4): AAGVIQSPRHLIKEKRETATLKCYPIPRHDTVYWYQQGPGQDPQFLISFYEKMQSDKGSIPDRFSAQQFSDYHSELNMSSLELGDSALYFCASSSRTGWGEKLFFGSGTQLSVL.

The chain couples TRBV9 to TRBJ2-2; weak D call: TRBD1 (5 bases). Germline V CDR1 and CDR2: SGDLS, YYNGEE. The CDR3 covers 17 residues. Trimming left V 1 base short and J 0 bases short, with 13 bases between. The CDR3 bases are TGTGCCAGCAGCGTAACCCAGGGTTGGACGAACACCGGGGAGCTGTTTTTT. Protein product: CASSVTQGWTNTGELFF.

The V and J genes are TRBV5-4 and TRBJ2-7, with 11 nucleotides matching TRBD2. This CDR3 region has 17 residues. J was trimmed by 4 bases and V by 3 bases; bases with no gene match: 12. Germline-derived CDR1 and CDR2 are SGHNT and YYREEE (reference sequence). CDR3 region: CASSSKHRLAGTYEQYF. The CDR3 DNA is TGTGCCAGCAGCTCGAAACACCGACTAGCGGGAACGTACGAGCAGTACTTC.

V usage is TRBV6-5 and J usage is TRBJ1-5, with D maybe TRBD1 (6 bases). The CDR3 has 14 residues. Trimming shortened V by 3 bases and J by 6 bases, and 12 bases separated the two germline ends. Germline values: CDR1 MNHEY, CDR2 SVGAGI. CDR3 DNA: TGTGCCAGCAGTTATGGGGGGGGCGGTCAGCCCCAGCATTTT. This translates into CASSYGGGGQPQHF.

The J gene is TRBJ1-1, the V gene TRBV10-3; 7 bases line up with TRBD1. From germline, CDR1 is ENHRY and CDR2 SYGVKD. Unmatched junction bases numbered 4, after V lost 2 bases and J lost 4 bases. The CDR3 loop spans 14 amino acids. The CDR3 nucleotides read TGTGCCATCAGTGAGGGGGGACAGTTCACTGAAGCTTTCTTT. Its translation: CAISEGGQFTEAFF.

This clone was counted a few times. V gene TRBV6-5 combines with J gene TRBJ1-1, with D perhaps TRBD1 (6 bases). Germline V gene data show CDR1 as MNHEY and CDR2 as SVGAGI. The CDR3 is 15 residues long. Trimming left V 6 bases short and J 3 bases short, with 17 bases between. CDR3 coding DNA: TGTGCCAGCAGCTCCCCAAGGGGGAAAGACACTGAAGCTTTCTTT. Translated: CASSSPRGKDTEAFF.

V is TRBV2 and J is TRBJ2-5; TRBD1 is a possible D gene (6 bases). This CDR3 spans 13 amino acids. V lost 4 bases and J 9 bases, leaving 15 bases between the germline ends. Germline loops: CDR1 SNHLY, CDR2 FYNNEI. The CDR3: CASSVGDRRPQYF. For the CDR3, the DNA is TGTGCCAGCAGTGTGGGTGACAGGAGGCCCCAGTACTTC.

The chain has TRBV5-1 and TRBJ1-2; possibly TRBD1 for D (5 bases). Per germline, CDR1 SGHRS and CDR2 YFSETQ. The CDR3 loop spans 15 amino acids. Trimming pared 0 bases from V and 4 bases from J, leaving 13 bases between. As DNA, the CDR3 is TGCGCCAGCAGCTTGGATGGTCAGGGCCTCTATGGCTACACCTTC. It codes for CASSLDGQGLYGYTF.

V and J are TRBV11-2 and TRBJ1-1, with unresolved D. This CDR3 is built from 15 residues. Trimming left V 1 base short and J 0 bases short, with 9 bases between. Germline V gene data show CDR1 as SGHAT and CDR2 as FQNNGV. The CDR3 DNA is TGTGCCAGCAGCTTAGGAGCGGGGATGAACACTGAAGCTTTCTTT. As protein: CASSLGAGMNTEAFF.

The genes are TRBV6-1 and TRBJ1-4, with 8 bases lining up with TRBD1. Per germline, CDR1 MNHNS and CDR2 SASEGT. The ends lost 6 bases at V and 5 bases at J; junction bases unmatched: 8. The CDR3 has 15 residues. CDR3 DNA: TGTGCCAGCAGACGACAGGGGCCCTCAAATGAAAAACTGTTTTTT. Amino acid sequence: CASRRQGPSNEKLFF.

V usage is TRBV5-6 and J usage is TRBJ2-7; 9 bases are a match to TRBD1. Germline CDR1 SGHDT, CDR2 YYEEEE. V dropped 0 bases and J dropped 3; count of bases not matched to a gene: 4. The CDR3 length is 15 residues. The DNA for the CDR3 is TGTGCCAGCAGCTTGGGACAGGGGGTTAGCTACGAGCAGTACTTC. Its translation is CASSLGQGVSYEQYF. Supplemented by reference TRBV5-6 and TRBJ2-7, the full variable domain reads DAGVTQSPTHLIKTRGQQVTLRCSPKSGHDTVSWYQQALGQGPQFIFQYYEEEERQRGNFPDRFSGHQFPNYSSELNVNALLLGDSALYLCASSLGQGVSYEQYFGPGTRLTVT.

V and J are TRBV10-3 and TRBJ2-5; 11 positions agree with TRBD2. Trimming cost V 6 bases and J 3 bases; bases outside gene matches: 6. Germline CDR1 is ENHRY and CDR2 is SYGVKD. The CDR3 is made up of 15 amino acids. The CDR3 region has the DNA TGTGCCATCAGCCCGGGACTAGCGGAGAAAGAGACCCAGTACTTC. This sequence encodes CAISPGLAEKETQYF.

The gene calls are TRBV27 and TRBJ2-3, with D uncertain. This CDR3 has 16 amino acids. CDR1 and CDR2 (germline): MNHEY, SMNVEV (reference sequence). The germline V and J ends were trimmed by 10 bases and 2 bases, with 22 bases remaining between them. The CDR3 loop reads CATRHLGVRLTDTQYF. In nucleotides, the CDR3 is TGTGCCACCCGTCACTTAGGCGTGAGGCTCACAGATACGCAGTATTTT.

V gene TRBV19 combines with J gene TRBJ2-3; 12 nucleotides agree with TRBD2. The CDR3 sequence is 15 residues long. Germline loops: CDR1 LNHDA, CDR2 SQIVND (reference sequence). V was clipped by 6 bases and J by 5 bases; unmatched bases: 6. Written as DNA, the CDR3 is TGTGCCAGTAGCACACTAGCGGGAGGTAAAGATACGCAGTATTTT. It encodes CASSTLAGGKDTQYF. Filled out from reference TRBV19 and TRBJ2-3, the complete variable domain reads DGGITQSPKYLFRKEGQNVTLSCEQNLNHDAMYWYRQDPGQGLRLIYYSQIVNDFQKGDIAEGYSVSREKKESFPLTVTSAQKNPTAFYLCASSTLAGGKDTQYFGPGTRLTVL.

This sequence joins TRBV29-1 and TRBJ2-3; maybe TRBD1 (6 bases). The V and J ends lost 5 bases and 0 bases respectively, with 15 bases between them. Germline CDR1 and CDR2: SQVTM and ANQGSEA. The CDR3 covers 15 residues. The DNA of the CDR3 is TGCAGCGTTCGCACAGGGCTTCATAGCACAGATACGCAGTATTTT. Translated: CSVRTGLHSTDTQYF.

The chain combines TRBV9 with TRBJ2-3; 7 nucleotides agree with TRBD1. The CDR3 has 15 residues. After removal of 0 bases from V and 1 base from J, the junction contained 2 bases not matched to a gene. Germline loops: CDR1 SGDLS, CDR2 YYNGEE. The CDR3 DNA sequence: TGTGCCAGCAGCGTAGTAGACAGGGGCACAGATACGCAGTATTTT. It yields the protein CASSVVDRGTDTQYF. The whole variable domain, filled in from reference TRBV9 and TRBJ2-3, reads DSGVTQTPKHLITATGQRVTLRCSPRSGDLSVYWYQQSLDQGLQFLIQYYNGEERAKGNILERFSAQQFPDLHSELNLSSLELGDSALYFCASSVVDRGTDTQYFGPGTRLTVL.